These T cell receptor beta chains were read from a single sample in a study of T cells in tuberculosis. Libraries were prepared by immunoSEQ multiplex PCR; TCRdb keeps only in-frame clonotypes and omits some of them. Of under 40,000 clones listed, approximately 94% are singletons. Sequenced sample: PBMCs. Every receptor here comes from a donor aged 10-29 years with latent tuberculosis or without tuberculosis infection. CDR3s include the opening cysteine and the closing phenylalanine or tryptophan. The D gene is left open where the match is weak. The size of a clone is reported for some rows only, either as once, few or many, or as a class for expanded clones.

NA	NA	TRBJ2-1	TRBV25-1	CASSNPGRGDNEQFF	TGTGCCAGCAGCAATCCCGGACGGGGAGACAATGAGCAGTTCTTC
once	NA	TRBJ2-6	TRBV4-1	CASSQERVGANVLTF	TGCGCCAGCAGCCAAGAGCGTGTTGGGGCCAACGTCCTGACTTTC
NA	NA	TRBJ1-4	TRBV7-2	CASSFLHPLDEKLFF	TGTGCCAGCAGCTTTTTGCACCCACTTGATGAAAAACTGTTTTTT
once	NA	TRBJ2-5	TRBV5-4	CASTLELTSGRETQYF	TGTGCCAGCACCCTTGAGCTAACCTCTGGTCGGGAGACCCAGTACTTC
NA	TRBD1	TRBJ2-7	TRBV23-1	CASVNSNYRGRVHEQYF	TGCGCCAGCGTCAACTCCAACTACAGGGGGCGCGTACACGAGCAGTACTTC
NA	NA	TRBJ1-3	TRBV5-4	CASSSRPSNIGSSGNTIYF	TGTGCCAGCAGCTCCCGCCCGAGTAACATAGGGAGCTCTGGAAACACCATATATTTT
NA	TRBD2	TRBJ2-5	TRBV30	CAWSRLADGETQYF	TGTGCCTGGAGTCGACTAGCGGACGGGGAGACCCAGTACTTC
NA	NA	TRBJ2-1	TRBV11-2	CASSHKARGNEQFF	TGTGCCAGCAGCCACAAAGCTAGGGGCAATGAGCAGTTCTTC
NA	NA	TRBJ1-2	TRBV5-6	CASSLPQGSGGYTF	TGTGCCAGCAGCTTACCCCAGGGATCGGGTGGCTACACCTTC
NA	NA	TRBJ1-2	TRBV4-2	CASSRGGGRRSNYGYTF	TGTGCCAGCAGCCGAGGGGGGGGTCGCAGGAGTAACTATGGCTACACCTTC
NA	NA	TRBJ2-5	TRBV5-1	CASTFKGSGEETQYF	TGCGCCAGCACCTTCAAAGGTAGCGGAGAAGAGACCCAGTACTTC
NA	NA	TRBJ1-1	TRBV12-5	CASGLVYPGPGPGKNTEAFF	TGTGCTAGTGGTTTGGTATACCCAGGGCCCGGTCCCGGAAAGAACACTGAAGCTTTCTTT
NA	NA	TRBJ1-1	TRBV19	CASSILPTFLNTEAFF	TGTGCCAGTAGTATCCTCCCGACATTCCTGAACACTGAAGCTTTCTTT
NA	TRBD1	TRBJ2-1	TRBV4-1	CASSPGQGYNEQFF	TGCGCCAGTTCACCGGGACAGGGGTACAATGAGCAGTTCTTC
NA	NA	TRBJ2-5	TRBV2	CASTNPKTGQETQYF	TGTGCCAGCACTAATCCGAAAACAGGGCAAGAGACCCAGTACTTC
few	TRBD2	TRBJ2-1	TRBV7-3	CASSRLAGGVGEQFF	TGTGCCAGCAGCCGTTTAGCGGGAGGGGTTGGTGAGCAGTTCTTC
NA	TRBD2	TRBJ2-5	TRBV7-9	CASSRVLRAGETQYF	TGTGCCAGCAGCCGTGTCCTGCGAGCGGGGGAGACCCAGTACTTC
NA	TRBD2	TRBJ2-2	TRBV14	CASSLPGTSASGELFF	TGTGCCAGCAGCCTCCCGGGGACTAGTGCTAGCGGGGAGCTGTTTTTT
NA	TRBD2	TRBJ2-2	TRBV28	CASRDLAGAHTGELFF	TGTGCCAGCAGGGATCTAGCGGGAGCCCACACCGGGGAGCTGTTTTTT
NA	NA	TRBJ2-7	TRBV9	CASSVEIQGYEQYF	TGTGCCAGCAGCGTAGAGATACAGGGATACGAGCAGTACTTC
NA	TRBD2	TRBJ2-1	TRBV11-2	CASSPAGGRPYNEQFF	TGTGCCAGCAGCCCCGCCGGCGGGAGGCCCTACAATGAGCAGTTCTTC
NA	TRBD1	TRBJ1-5	TRBV27	CASSLSAGGQPQHF	TGTGCCAGCAGTTTATCGGCAGGGGGTCAGCCCCAGCATTTT
NA	TRBD1	TRBJ2-7	TRBV6-4	CASSERKMDRMKPYEQYF	TGTGCCAGCAGTGAACGGAAAATGGACAGGATGAAACCCTACGAGCAGTACTTC
NA	NA	TRBJ2-7	TRBV5-6	CASTPRSYSYEQYF	TGTGCCAGCACACCAAGGAGTTATTCCTACGAGCAGTACTTC
NA	NA	TRBJ2-7	TRBV30	CAWSRQNDEQYF	TGTGCCTGGAGTCGACAGAATGACGAGCAGTACTTC
NA	TRBD2	TRBJ2-1	TRBV5-4	CASSSGGTSGLYNEQFF	TGTGCCAGCAGCTCCGGTGGGACTAGCGGACTTTACAATGAGCAGTTCTTC
NA	NA	TRBJ1-2	TRBV30	CAWSREGGQSYGYTF	TGTGCCTGGAGTCGAGAGGGCGGTCAGAGCTATGGCTACACCTTC
NA	NA	TRBJ2-7	TRBV9	CASSASGAAEQYF	TGTGCCAGCAGCGCCTCAGGGGCGGCCGAGCAGTACTTC
NA	NA	TRBJ2-1	TRBV5-1	CASSREASVVGEQFF	TGCGCCAGCAGCCGCGAGGCTAGCGTCGTTGGTGAGCAGTTCTTC
NA	TRBD1	TRBJ2-2	TRBV11-2	CASSLRNRGYTGELFF	TGTGCCAGCAGCTTAAGGAACAGGGGATACACCGGGGAGCTGTTTTTT
NA	NA	TRBJ2-7	TRBV5-6	CASSLGPGAYEQYF	TGTGCCAGCAGCTTGGGACCCGGAGCCTACGAGCAGTACTTC
NA	NA	TRBJ1-1	TRBV6-5	CASSYSGSKEAFF	TGTGCCAGCAGTTACTCCGGGTCCAAGGAAGCTTTCTTT
once	NA	TRBJ1-1	TRBV4-1	CASSQVAVTEAFF	TGCGCCAGCAGCCAAGTCGCAGTCACTGAAGCTTTCTTT
NA	TRBD1	TRBJ1-5	TRBV6-5	CASSLQGDQPQHF	TGTGCCAGCAGTCTACAGGGGGATCAGCCCCAGCATTTT
NA	TRBD1	TRBJ2-1	TRBV6-6	CASSYSVSGGNEQFF	TGTGCCAGCAGTTACTCGGTTTCAGGGGGCAATGAGCAGTTCTTC
NA	TRBD1	TRBJ1-1	TRBV29-1	CSVGTFGTGGEAFF	TGCAGCGTTGGAACCTTCGGGACAGGTGGTGAAGCTTTCTTT
NA	TRBD1	TRBJ1-2	TRBV10-3	CAISGGDRGVYGYTF	TGTGCCATCAGTGGAGGAGACAGGGGGGTCTATGGCTACACCTTC
NA	NA	TRBJ2-2	TRBV4-1	CASRRSFPNTGELFF	TGCGCCAGCAGACGCAGTTTTCCGAACACCGGGGAGCTGTTTTTT
NA	NA	TRBJ2-7	TRBV9	CASSVGLGGVYEQYF	TGTGCCAGCAGCGTAGGTTTAGGGGGTGTCTACGAGCAGTACTTC
NA	NA	TRBJ1-2	TRBV7-9	CASSLGTYGYTF	TGTGCCAGCAGCTTGGGGACTTATGGCTACACCTTC
once	TRBD2	TRBJ2-7	TRBV5-4	CASSKGTSGSYEQYF	TGTGCCAGCAGCAAGGGGACTAGCGGCTCCTACGAGCAGTACTTC
NA	NA	TRBJ2-1	TRBV7-2	CASSLALRYEQFF	TGTGCCAGCAGCTTAGCTCTACGATACGAGCAGTTCTTC
NA	TRBD1	TRBJ1-1	TRBV6-5	CASSWTGAGDTEAFF	TGTGCCAGCAGTTGGACAGGGGCCGGGGACACTGAAGCTTTCTTT
NA	NA	TRBJ2-7	TRBV6-5	CASNNLDGTYEQYF	TGTGCCAGCAACAATCTGGACGGGACCTACGAGCAGTACTTC
once	TRBD1	TRBJ1-3	TRBV30	CAWSVGGYSGNTIYF	TGTGCCTGGAGTGTAGGGGGCTACTCTGGAAACACCATATATTTT
NA	NA	TRBJ2-7	TRBV6-1	CASSDSTYEQYF	TGTGCCAGCAGCGACAGTACCTACGAGCAGTACTTC
NA	NA	TRBJ1-1	TRBV11-2	CASSLEGRAFF	TGTGCCAGCAGCTTGGAGGGTAGAGCTTTCTTT
once	NA	TRBJ1-2	TRBV5-1	CLSGGEGYGYTF	TGCCTCTCCGGGGGAGAGGGCTATGGCTACACCTTC